This TCR beta chain was found in a study of regulatory T cells in long-lasting Graves disease. The time point here: newly diagnosed GD, antithyroid drugs for less than 3 months. The TCR library was made from RNA that had been extracted from PBMCs in TRIzol. CDR3 regions were amplified by Arm-PCR using iRepertoire HTBI primers to build TCR beta libraries. TCRdb re-called the multiplex PCR reads with MiXCR, one entry per CDR3 protein. This sample carries more than 450,000 distinct CDR3 sequences, about a sixth of them seen once, and the ten largest clones take over 9%. V lost 4 bases, J lost 5 bases, and 14 bases lay in between. Germline V CDR1 and CDR2: DFQATT, SNEGSKA (reference sequence). CDR3 length equals 13 residues. This clonotype was picked up many times. This sample was also put to use in a study of T cells in Graves' hyperthyroidism and ophthalmopathy.

The rearrangement links TRBV20-1 to TRBJ2-5; D may match TRBD1 or TRBD2 (5 bases each). The starting material was peripheral blood mononuclear cells (PBMCs), obtained at new diagnosis, from a patient treated with antithyroid drugs. This clonotype was sampled from a man aged 40-49 years with Graves disease. CDR3 in DNA: TGCAGTGCTACCCATACGGGGCGGGAGACCCAGTACTTC. Translation gives CSATHTGRETQYF.